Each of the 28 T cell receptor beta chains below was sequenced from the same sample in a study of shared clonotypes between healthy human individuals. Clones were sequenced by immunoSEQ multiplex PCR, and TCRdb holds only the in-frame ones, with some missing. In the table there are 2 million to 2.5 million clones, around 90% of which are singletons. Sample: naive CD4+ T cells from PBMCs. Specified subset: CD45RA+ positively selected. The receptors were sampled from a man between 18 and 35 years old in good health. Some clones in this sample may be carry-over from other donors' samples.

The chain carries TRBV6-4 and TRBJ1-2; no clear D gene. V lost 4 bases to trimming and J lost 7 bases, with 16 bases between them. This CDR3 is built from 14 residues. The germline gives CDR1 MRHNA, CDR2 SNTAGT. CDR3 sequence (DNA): TGTGCCAGCAGTGCCGAACAAGGCTCGGGTGGCTACACCTTC. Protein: CASSAEQGSGGYTF.

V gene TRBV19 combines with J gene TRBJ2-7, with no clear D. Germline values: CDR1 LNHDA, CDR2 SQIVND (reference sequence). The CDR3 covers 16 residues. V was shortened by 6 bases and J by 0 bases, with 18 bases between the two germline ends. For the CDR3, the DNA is TGTGCCAGTAGCCATCTCATGGGGAAAAGCTCCTACGAGCAGTACTTC. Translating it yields CASSHLMGKSSYEQYF.

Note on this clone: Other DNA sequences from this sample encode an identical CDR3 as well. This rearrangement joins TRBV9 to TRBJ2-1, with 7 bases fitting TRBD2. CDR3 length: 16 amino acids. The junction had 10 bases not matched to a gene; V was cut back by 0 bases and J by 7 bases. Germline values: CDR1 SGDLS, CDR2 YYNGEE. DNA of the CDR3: TGTGCCAGCAGCGTAGGTGGCGGGAGTTCGTATAATGAGCAGTTCTTC. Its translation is CASSVGGGSSYNEQFF.

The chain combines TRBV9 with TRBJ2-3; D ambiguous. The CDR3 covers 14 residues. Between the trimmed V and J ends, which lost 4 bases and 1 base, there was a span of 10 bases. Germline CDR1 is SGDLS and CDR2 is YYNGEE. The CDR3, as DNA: TGTGCCAGCAGCCGAGGAATAGGCACAGATACGCAGTATTTT. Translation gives CASSRGIGTDTQYF.

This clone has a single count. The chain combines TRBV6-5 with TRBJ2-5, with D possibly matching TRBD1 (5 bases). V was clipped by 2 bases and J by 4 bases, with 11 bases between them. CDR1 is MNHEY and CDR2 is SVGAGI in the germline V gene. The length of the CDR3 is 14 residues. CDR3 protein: CASSYATVAETQYF. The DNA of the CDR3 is TGTGCCAGCAGTTACGCGACAGTTGCAGAGACCCAGTACTTC.

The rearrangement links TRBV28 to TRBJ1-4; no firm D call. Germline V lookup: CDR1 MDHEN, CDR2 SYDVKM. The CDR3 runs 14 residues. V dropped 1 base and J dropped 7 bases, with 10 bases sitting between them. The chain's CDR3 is CASSLFGSLEKLFF. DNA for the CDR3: TGTGCCAGCAGTTTATTCGGCAGCCTTGAAAAACTGTTTTTT.

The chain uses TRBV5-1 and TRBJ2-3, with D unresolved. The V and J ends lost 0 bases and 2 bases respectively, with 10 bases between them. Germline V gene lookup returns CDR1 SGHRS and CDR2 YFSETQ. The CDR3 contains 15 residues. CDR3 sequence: CASSLAAVNTDTQYF. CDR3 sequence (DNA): TGCGCCAGCAGCTTGGCGGCAGTAAACACAGATACGCAGTATTTT. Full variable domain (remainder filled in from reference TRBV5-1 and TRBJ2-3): KAGVTQTPRYLIKTRGQQVTLSCSPISGHRSVSWYQQTPGQGLQFLFEYFSETQRNKGNFPGRFSGRQFSNSRSEMNVSTLELGDSALYLCASSLAAVNTDTQYFGPGTRLTVL.

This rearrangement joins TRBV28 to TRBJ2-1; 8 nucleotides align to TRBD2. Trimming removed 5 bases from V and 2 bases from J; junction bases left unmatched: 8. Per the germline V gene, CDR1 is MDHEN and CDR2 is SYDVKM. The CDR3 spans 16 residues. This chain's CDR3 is CASSIGLAATYNEQFF. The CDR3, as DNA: TGTGCCAGCAGTATCGGACTAGCCGCAACCTACAATGAGCAGTTCTTC.

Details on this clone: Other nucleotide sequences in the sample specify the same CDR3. The CDR3, as DNA: TGTGCCAGCAGCCCGGGACAGACCTACGAGCAGTACTTC. Amino acid sequence: CASSPGQTYEQYF. The V gene is TRBV6-6, the J gene TRBJ2-7, with 7 bases fitting TRBD1. With V trimmed by 6 bases and J by 2 bases, 4 bases remained unmatched. The germline V gene encodes CDR1 MNHNY and CDR2 SVGAGI (reference sequence). The CDR3 extends over 13 amino acids.

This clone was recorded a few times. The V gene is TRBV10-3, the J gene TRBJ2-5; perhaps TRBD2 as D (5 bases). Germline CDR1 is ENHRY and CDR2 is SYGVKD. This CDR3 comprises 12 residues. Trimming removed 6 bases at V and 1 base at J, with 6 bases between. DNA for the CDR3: TGTGCCATCAGGGGGAGCCAAGAGACCCAGTACTTC. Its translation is CAIRGSQETQYF.

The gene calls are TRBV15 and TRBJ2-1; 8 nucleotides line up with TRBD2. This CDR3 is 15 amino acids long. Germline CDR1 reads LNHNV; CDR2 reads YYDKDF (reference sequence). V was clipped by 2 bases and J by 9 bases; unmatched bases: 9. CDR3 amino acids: CATSRSWGLGGEQFF. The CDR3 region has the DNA TGTGCCACCAGCAGATCTTGGGGACTAGGGGGTGAGCAGTTCTTC.

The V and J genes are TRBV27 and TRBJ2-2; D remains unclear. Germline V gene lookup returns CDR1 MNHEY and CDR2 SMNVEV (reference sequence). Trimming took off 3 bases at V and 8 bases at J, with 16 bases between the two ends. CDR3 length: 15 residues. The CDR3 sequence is CASSFMLASPGELFF. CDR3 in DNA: TGTGCCAGCAGTTTCATGCTGGCCTCCCCGGGGGAGCTGTTTTTT.

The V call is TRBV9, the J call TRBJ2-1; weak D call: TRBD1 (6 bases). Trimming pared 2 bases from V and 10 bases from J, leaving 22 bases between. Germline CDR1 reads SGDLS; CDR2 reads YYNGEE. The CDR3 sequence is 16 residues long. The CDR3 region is CASSVAVGGLSDEQFF. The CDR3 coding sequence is TGTGCCAGCAGCGTGGCGGTAGGGGGTTTATCGGACGAGCAGTTCTTC.

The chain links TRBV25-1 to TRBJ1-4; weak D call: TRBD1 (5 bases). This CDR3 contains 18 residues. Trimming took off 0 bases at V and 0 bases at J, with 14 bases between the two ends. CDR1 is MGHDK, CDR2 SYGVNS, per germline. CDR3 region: CASSEYRAGTATNEKLFF. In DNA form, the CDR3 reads TGTGCCAGCAGTGAATATCGAGCAGGGACCGCAACTAATGAAAAACTGTTTTTT. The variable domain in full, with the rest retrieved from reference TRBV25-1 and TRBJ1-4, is EADIYQTPRYLVIGTGKKITLECSQTMGHDKMYWYQQDPGMELHLIHYSYGVNSTEKGDLSSESTVSRIRTEHFPLTLESARPSHTSQYLCASSEYRAGTATNEKLFFGSGTQLSVL.

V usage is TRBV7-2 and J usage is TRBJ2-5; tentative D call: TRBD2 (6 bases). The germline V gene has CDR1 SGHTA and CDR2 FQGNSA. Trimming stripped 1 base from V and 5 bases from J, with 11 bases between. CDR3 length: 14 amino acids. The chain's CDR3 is CASSLGGDRETQYF. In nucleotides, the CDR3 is TGTGCCAGCAGCTTAGGGGGGGATCGGGAGACCCAGTACTTC.

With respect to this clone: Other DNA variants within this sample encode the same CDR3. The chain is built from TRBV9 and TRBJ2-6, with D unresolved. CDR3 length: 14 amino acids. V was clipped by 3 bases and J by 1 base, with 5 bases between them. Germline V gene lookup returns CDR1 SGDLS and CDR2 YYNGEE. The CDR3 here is CASSALSGANVLTF. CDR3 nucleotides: TGTGCCAGCAGCGCCTTATCTGGGGCCAACGTCCTGACTTTC.

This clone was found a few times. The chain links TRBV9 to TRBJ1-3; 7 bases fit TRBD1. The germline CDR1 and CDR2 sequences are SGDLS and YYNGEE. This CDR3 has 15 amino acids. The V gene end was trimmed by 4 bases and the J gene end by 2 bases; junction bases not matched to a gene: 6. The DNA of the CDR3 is TGTGCCAGCAGCCTTTTGACAGGGACTGGAAACACCATATATTTT. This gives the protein CASSLLTGTGNTIYF.

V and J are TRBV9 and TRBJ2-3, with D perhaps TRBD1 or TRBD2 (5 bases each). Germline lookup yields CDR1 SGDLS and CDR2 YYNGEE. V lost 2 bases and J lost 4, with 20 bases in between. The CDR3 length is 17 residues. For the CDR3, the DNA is TGTGCCAGCAGCGTCAAACTGACTGGGACCTTCCCAGATACGCAGTATTTT. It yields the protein CASSVKLTGTFPDTQYF.

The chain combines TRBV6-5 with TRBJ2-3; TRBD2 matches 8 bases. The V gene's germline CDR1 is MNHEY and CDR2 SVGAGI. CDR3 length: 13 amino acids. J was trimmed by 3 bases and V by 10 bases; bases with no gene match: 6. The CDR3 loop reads CATGGLITDTQYF. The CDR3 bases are TGTGCCACGGGGGGGCTCATTACAGATACGCAGTATTTT.

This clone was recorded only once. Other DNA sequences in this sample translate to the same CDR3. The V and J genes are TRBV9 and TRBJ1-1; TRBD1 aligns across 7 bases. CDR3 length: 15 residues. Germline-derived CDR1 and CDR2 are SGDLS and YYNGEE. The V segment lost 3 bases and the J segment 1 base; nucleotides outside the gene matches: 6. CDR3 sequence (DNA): TGTGCCAGCAGCGCTTGGGGACAGCCGAACACTGAAGCTTTCTTT. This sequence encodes CASSAWGQPNTEAFF.

The CDR3 region has the DNA TGCGCCAGCAGCGATTCCGGGACTTATAATGAAAAACTGTTTTTT. This sequence encodes CASSDSGTYNEKLFF. The J gene is TRBJ1-4, the V gene TRBV5-1; possible D gene TRBD1, 5 bases. This CDR3 comprises 15 residues. V was cut by 4 bases and J by 4 bases, with 14 bases left in between. In germline, CDR1 is SGHRS, CDR2 YFSETQ.

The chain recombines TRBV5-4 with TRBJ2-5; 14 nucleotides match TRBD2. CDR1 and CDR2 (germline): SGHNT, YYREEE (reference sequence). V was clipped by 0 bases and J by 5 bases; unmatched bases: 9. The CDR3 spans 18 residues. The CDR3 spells CASSLAGLAGVLGETQYF. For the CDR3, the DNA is TGTGCCAGCAGCTTGGCGGGACTAGCGGGGGTCCTGGGGGAGACCCAGTACTTC. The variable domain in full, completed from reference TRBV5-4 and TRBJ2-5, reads ETGVTQSPTHLIKTRGQQVTLRCSSQSGHNTVSWYQQALGQGPQFIFQYYREEENGRGNFPPRFSGLQFPNYSSELNVNALELDDSALYLCASSLAGLAGVLGETQYFGPGTRLLVL.

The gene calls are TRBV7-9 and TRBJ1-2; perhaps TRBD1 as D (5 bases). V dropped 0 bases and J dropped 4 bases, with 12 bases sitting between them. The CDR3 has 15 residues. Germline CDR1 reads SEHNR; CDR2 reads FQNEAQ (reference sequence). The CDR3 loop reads CASSLARGAGYGYTF. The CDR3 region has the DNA TGTGCCAGCAGCTTAGCGAGAGGGGCGGGCTATGGCTACACCTTC.

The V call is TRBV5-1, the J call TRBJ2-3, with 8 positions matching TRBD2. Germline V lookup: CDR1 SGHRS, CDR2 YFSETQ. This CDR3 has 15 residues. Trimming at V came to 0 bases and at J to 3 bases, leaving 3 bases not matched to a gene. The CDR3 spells CASSLELAATDTQYF. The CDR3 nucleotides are TGCGCCAGCAGCTTGGAACTAGCGGCGACAGATACGCAGTATTTT.

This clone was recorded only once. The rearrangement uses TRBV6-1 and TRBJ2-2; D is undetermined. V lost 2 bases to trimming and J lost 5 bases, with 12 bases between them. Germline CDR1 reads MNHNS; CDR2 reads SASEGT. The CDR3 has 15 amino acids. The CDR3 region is CASSERVGRTGELFF. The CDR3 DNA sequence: TGTGCCAGCAGTGAAAGGGTTGGGCGGACCGGGGAGCTGTTTTTT.

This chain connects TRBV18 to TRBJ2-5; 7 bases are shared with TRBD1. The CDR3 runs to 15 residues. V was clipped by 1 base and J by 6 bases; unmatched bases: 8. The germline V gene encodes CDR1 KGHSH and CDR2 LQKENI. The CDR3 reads CASSPRTDRDQTQYF. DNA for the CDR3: TGTGCCAGCTCACCACGAACTGACAGGGACCAGACCCAGTACTTC.

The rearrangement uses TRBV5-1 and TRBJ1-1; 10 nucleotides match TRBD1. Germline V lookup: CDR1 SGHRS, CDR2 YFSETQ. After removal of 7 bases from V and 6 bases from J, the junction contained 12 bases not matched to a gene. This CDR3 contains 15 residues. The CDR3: CASANLPGTGAEAFF. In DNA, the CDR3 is TGCGCCAGCGCGAACTTACCCGGGACAGGGGCTGAAGCTTTCTTT.

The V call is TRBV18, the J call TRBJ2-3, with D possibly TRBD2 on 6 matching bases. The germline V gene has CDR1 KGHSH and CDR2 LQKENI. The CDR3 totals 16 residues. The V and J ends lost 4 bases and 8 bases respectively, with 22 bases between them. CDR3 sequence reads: CASSLSLSGAGGTQYF. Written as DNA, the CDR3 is TGTGCCAGCTCACTAAGCCTTAGCGGAGCAGGAGGTACGCAGTATTTT.